This is a list of T cell receptor beta chains from one sample in a study of T cell changes during pregnancy in multiple sclerosis. Produced via immunoSEQ multiplex PCR; TCRdb's table is partial and in-frame only. The sample consists of 25,000 to 30,000 clones, 85% to 95% of them appearing once. Material: CD4+ T cells from peripheral blood mononuclear cells, obtained after pregnancy. These receptors originate from a female donor with multiple sclerosis, enrolled in a pregnancy study. The CDR3 runs from the conserved cysteine through the conserved F or W. The order of the fields is V gene, clone size, D gene, J gene, CDR3 DNA, CDR3 protein. A D gene is named only where the DNA matches it firmly. Rows may omit the clone size; those that give it use once, few, many or a size class.

v_call: TRBV5-5
clone_size: once
d_call: TRBD1
j_call: TRBJ2-7
cdr3_nt: TGTGCCAGCAGCCGTATGACAGGGACCTACGAGCAGTACTTC
cdr3_aa: CASSRMTGTYEQYF

v_call: TRBV11-3
clone_size: NA
d_call: TRBD2
j_call: TRBJ2-1
cdr3_nt: TGTGCCAGCAGCTTAGGGTCGCGGGGGGAAACCTACAATGAGCAGTTCTTC
cdr3_aa: CASSLGSRGETYNEQFF

v_call: TRBV27
clone_size: NA
d_call: TRBD2
j_call: TRBJ2-5
cdr3_nt: TGTGCCAGCAGTTTGGCTCCCCCGGCTAGCGGTGAGACCCAGTACTTC
cdr3_aa: CASSLAPPASGETQYF

v_call: TRBV5-1
clone_size: NA
d_call: TRBD2
j_call: TRBJ2-7
cdr3_nt: TGCGCCAGCAGCTCAAATAGCGGGAGTGGGACTGAGCAGTACTTC
cdr3_aa: CASSSNSGSGTEQYF

v_call: TRBV5-1
clone_size: NA
d_call: NA
j_call: TRBJ1-1
cdr3_nt: TGCGCCAGCAGCTCCCCCGACCGGGGGAGGAACACTGAAGCTTTCTTT
cdr3_aa: CASSSPDRGRNTEAFF

v_call: TRBV18
clone_size: NA
d_call: TRBD1
j_call: TRBJ1-1
cdr3_nt: TGTGCCAGCTCACCGGGGACAGGGTGGTCGGGGACTGAAGCTTTCTTT
cdr3_aa: CASSPGTGWSGTEAFF

v_call: TRBV18
clone_size: NA
d_call: NA
j_call: TRBJ1-1
cdr3_nt: TGTGCCAGCTCACCAAGGGGAATGGCTGAAGCTTTCTTT
cdr3_aa: CASSPRGMAEAFF

v_call: TRBV7-3
clone_size: NA
d_call: TRBD2
j_call: TRBJ2-1
cdr3_nt: TGTGCCAGCAGCCCACGCGGGACTAGCGGGGGTAATGAGCAGTTCTTC
cdr3_aa: CASSPRGTSGGNEQFF

v_call: TRBV4-2
clone_size: once
d_call: NA
j_call: TRBJ2-7
cdr3_nt: TGTGCCAGCAGCCCACCTGACAGGAACTACGAGCAGTACTTC
cdr3_aa: CASSPPDRNYEQYF

v_call: TRBV7-9
clone_size: NA
d_call: NA
j_call: TRBJ1-1
cdr3_nt: TGTGCCAGCAGCTCCACATATACCGAGGCGGTGAACACTGAAGCTTTCTTT
cdr3_aa: CASSSTYTEAVNTEAFF

v_call: TRBV25-1
clone_size: NA
d_call: NA
j_call: TRBJ2-7
cdr3_nt: TGTGCCAGCAGCACCTTAGCCAGTGGCAGCTACTCGGAGCAGTACTTC
cdr3_aa: CASSTLASGSYSEQYF

v_call: TRBV30
clone_size: NA
d_call: NA
j_call: TRBJ2-2
cdr3_nt: TGTGCCTGGAGTCGAGGTCTGATCAACACCGGGGAGCTGTTTTTT
cdr3_aa: CAWSRGLINTGELFF

v_call: TRBV18
clone_size: NA
d_call: NA
j_call: TRBJ1-1
cdr3_nt: TGTGCCAGCTCACCACCGGACAGCCGAAGAACTGAAGCTTTCTTT
cdr3_aa: CASSPPDSRRTEAFF

v_call: TRBV12-5
clone_size: NA
d_call: TRBD1
j_call: TRBJ2-1
cdr3_nt: TGTGCTAGTGGTCCTACCCGGGACAGGTCTTACAATGAGCAGTTCTTC
cdr3_aa: CASGPTRDRSYNEQFF

v_call: TRBV7-9
clone_size: NA
d_call: TRBD1
j_call: TRBJ1-2
cdr3_nt: TGTGCCAGCAGCTTAGGGGGGACAGGGGATCACTATGGCTACACCTTC
cdr3_aa: CASSLGGTGDHYGYTF

v_call: TRBV10-3
clone_size: NA
d_call: TRBD1
j_call: TRBJ1-3
cdr3_nt: TGTGCCATCAGATCCGGGACAGGGGCTGGAAACACCATATATTTT
cdr3_aa: CAIRSGTGAGNTIYF

v_call: TRBV10-3
clone_size: NA
d_call: TRBD1
j_call: TRBJ1-6
cdr3_nt: TGTGCCATCAGTGAGTCAGGGGGCGCGTCCTATAATTCACCCCTCCACTTT
cdr3_aa: CAISESGGASYNSPLHF